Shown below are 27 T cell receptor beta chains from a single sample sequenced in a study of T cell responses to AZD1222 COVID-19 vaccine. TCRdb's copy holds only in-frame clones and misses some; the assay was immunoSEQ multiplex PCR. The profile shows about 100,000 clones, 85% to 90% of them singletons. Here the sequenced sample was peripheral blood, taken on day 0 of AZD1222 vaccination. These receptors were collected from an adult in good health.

The CDR3 spells CASTWEVRLTEAFF. DNA of the CDR3: TGTGCCAGCACCTGGGAGGTAAGGCTCACTGAAGCTTTCTTT. V gene TRBV5-5 combines with J gene TRBJ1-1; D uncertain. The CDR3 runs to 14 residues. V lost 6 bases and J 4 bases, leaving 16 bases between the germline ends. Germline V gene data show CDR1 as SGHKS and CDR2 as YYEKEE (reference sequence).

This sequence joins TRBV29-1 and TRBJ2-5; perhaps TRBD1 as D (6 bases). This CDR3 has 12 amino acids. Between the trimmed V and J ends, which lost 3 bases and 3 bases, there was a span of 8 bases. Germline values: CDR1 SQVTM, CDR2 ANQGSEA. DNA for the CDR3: TGCAGCGTTGATAAGGGGGAAGAGACCCAGTACTTC. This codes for CSVDKGEETQYF.

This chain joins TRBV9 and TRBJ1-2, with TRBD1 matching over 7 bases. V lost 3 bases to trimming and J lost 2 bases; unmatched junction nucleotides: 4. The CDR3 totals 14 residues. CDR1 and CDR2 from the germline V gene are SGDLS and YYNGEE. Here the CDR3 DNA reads TGTGCCAGCAGCGAGACAGGGTACAACTATGGCTACACCTTC. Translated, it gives CASSETGYNYGYTF.

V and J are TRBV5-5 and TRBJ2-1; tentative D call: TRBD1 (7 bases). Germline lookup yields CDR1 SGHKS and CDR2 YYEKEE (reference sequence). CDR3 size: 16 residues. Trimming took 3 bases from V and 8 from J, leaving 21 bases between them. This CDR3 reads CASSSPVQGTGDEQFF. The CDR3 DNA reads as TGTGCCAGCAGCTCCCCGGTACAGGGGACTGGGGATGAGCAGTTCTTC.

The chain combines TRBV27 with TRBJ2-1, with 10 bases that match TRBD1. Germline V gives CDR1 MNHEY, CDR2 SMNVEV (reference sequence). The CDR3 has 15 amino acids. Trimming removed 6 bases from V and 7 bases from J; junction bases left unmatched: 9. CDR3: CASSRGQGWFNEQFF. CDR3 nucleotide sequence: TGTGCCAGCAGCCGGGGACAGGGGTGGTTTAATGAGCAGTTCTTC.

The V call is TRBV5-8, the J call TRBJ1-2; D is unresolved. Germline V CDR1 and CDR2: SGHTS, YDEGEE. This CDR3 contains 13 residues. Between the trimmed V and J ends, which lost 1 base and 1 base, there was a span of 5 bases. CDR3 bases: TGTGCCAGCAGCTTGTATAGTAACTATGGCTACACCTTC. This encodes CASSLYSNYGYTF. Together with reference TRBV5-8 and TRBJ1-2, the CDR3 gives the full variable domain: EAGVTQSPTHLIKTRGQQATLRCSPISGHTSVYWYQQALGLGLQFLLWYDEGEERNRGNFPPRFSGRQFPNYSSELNVNALELEDSALYLCASSLYSNYGYTFGSGTRLTVV.

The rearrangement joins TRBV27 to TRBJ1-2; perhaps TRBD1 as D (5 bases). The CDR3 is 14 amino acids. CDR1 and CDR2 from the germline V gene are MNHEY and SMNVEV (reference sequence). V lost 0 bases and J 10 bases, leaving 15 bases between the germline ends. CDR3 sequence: CASSLSPGFVDYTF. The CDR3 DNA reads TGTGCCAGCAGTTTATCTCCAGGGTTTGTCGACTACACCTTC.

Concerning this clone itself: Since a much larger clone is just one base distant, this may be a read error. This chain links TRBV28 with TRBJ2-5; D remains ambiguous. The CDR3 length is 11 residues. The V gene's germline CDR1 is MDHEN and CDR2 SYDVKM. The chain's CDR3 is CARSATRAQYF. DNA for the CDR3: TGTGCCCGCAGCGCCACTCGGGCCCAGTACTTC.

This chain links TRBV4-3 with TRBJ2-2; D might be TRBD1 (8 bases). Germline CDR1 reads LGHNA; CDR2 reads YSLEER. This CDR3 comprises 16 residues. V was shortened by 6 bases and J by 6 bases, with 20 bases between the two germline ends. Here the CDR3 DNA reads TGCGCCAGCAGTACTACAGGGGGGAGGGCCGCCGGGGAGCTGTTTTTT. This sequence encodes CASSTTGGRAAGELFF.

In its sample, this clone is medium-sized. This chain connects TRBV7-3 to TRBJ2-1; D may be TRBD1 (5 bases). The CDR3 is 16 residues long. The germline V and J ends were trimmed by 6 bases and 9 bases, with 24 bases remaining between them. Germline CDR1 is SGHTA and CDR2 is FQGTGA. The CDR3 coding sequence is TGTGCCAGCAGTTTTAACATCTACAGCGACCAGGGTGAGCAGTTCTTC. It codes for CASSFNIYSDQGEQFF.

The CDR3 DNA reads as TGTGCCAGCACTAGCGGGAGCTCCTACGAGCAGTACTTC. It encodes CASTSGSSYEQYF. The rearrangement joins TRBV6-5 to TRBJ2-7; TRBD2 aligns across 10 bases. CDR3 size: 13 residues. Germline values: CDR1 MNHEY, CDR2 SVGAGI. The J segment lost 0 bases and the V segment lost 7 bases, leaving 0 bases of the junction unmatched.

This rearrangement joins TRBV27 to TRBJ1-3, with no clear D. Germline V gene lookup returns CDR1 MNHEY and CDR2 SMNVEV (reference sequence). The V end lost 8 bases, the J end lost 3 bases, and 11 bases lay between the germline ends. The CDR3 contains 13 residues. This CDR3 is CASSTVGGNTIYF. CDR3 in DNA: TGTGCCAGCTCAACGGTGGGTGGAAACACCATATATTTT.

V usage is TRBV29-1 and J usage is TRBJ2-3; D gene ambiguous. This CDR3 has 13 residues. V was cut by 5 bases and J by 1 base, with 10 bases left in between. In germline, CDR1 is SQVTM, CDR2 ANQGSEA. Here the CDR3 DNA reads TGCAGCGTTCAGAAGTTAGGCACAGATACGCAGTATTTT. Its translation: CSVQKLGTDTQYF.

Written as DNA, the CDR3 is TGTGCCAGCTCACCACGTTCTAATGAAAAACTGTTTTTT. Protein: CASSPRSNEKLFF. The chain is built from TRBV18 and TRBJ1-4; no clear D gene. Looked up from germline, CDR1 is KGHSH and CDR2 is LQKENI. Between the trimmed V and J ends, which lost 1 base and 3 bases, there was a span of 3 bases. CDR3 length equals 13 residues.

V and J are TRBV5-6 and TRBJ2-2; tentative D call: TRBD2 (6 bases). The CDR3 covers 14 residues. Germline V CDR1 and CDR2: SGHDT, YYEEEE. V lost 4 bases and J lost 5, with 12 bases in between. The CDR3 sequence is CASSPVGGTGELFF. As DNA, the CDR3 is TGTGCCAGCAGCCCCGTCGGGGGAACCGGGGAGCTGTTTTTT.

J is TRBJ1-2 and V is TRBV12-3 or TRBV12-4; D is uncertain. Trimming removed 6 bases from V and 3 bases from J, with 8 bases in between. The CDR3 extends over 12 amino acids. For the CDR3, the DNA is TGTGCCAGCAGCCGGAATTACTATGGCTACACCTTC. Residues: CASSRNYYGYTF.

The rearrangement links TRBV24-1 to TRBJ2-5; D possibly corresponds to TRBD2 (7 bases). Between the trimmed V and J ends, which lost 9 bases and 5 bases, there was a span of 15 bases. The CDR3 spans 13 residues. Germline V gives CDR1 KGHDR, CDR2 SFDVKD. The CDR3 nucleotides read TGTGCCACCGGGCGGGGGCAATGGGAGACCCAGTACTTC. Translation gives CATGRGQWETQYF.

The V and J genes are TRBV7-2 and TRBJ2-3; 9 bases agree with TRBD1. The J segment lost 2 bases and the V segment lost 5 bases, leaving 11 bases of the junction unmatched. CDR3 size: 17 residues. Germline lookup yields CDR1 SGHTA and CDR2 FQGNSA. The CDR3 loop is CASSSTRTGDITDTQYF. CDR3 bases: TGTGCCAGCAGCAGCACCCGGACAGGGGACATCACAGATACGCAGTATTTT.

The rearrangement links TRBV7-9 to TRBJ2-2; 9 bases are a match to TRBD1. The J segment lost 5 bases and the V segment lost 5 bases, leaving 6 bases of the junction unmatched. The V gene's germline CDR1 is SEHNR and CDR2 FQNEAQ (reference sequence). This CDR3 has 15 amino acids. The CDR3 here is CASSTHRGRTGELFF. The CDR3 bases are TGTGCCAGCAGCACCCACAGGGGGCGGACCGGGGAGCTGTTTTTT.

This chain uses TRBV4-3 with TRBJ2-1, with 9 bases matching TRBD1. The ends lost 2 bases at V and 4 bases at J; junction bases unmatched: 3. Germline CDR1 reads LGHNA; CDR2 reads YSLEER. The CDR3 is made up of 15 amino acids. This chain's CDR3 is CASSQSGQGYNEQFF. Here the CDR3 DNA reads TGCGCCAGCAGCCAATCAGGACAGGGGTACAATGAGCAGTTCTTC.

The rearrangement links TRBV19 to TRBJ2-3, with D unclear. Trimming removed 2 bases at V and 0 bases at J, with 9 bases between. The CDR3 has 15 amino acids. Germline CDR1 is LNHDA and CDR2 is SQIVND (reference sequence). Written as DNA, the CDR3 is TGTGCCAGTAGTATAATGGGGTCTAGCACAGATACGCAGTATTTT. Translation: CASSIMGSSTDTQYF.

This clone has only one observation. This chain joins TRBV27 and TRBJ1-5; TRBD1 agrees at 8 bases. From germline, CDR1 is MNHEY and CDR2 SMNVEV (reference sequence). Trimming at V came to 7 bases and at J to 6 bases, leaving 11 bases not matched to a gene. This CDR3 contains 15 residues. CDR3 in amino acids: CASKIGQGGFQPQHF. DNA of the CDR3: TGTGCCAGCAAGATAGGACAGGGAGGTTTTCAGCCCCAGCATTTT.

The CDR3 region is CAWSVLGSNYGYTF. The CDR3 DNA follows: TGTGCCTGGAGTGTACTGGGGTCTAACTATGGCTACACCTTC. The chain uses TRBV30 and TRBJ1-2; D uncertain. In germline, CDR1 is GTSNPN, CDR2 SVGIG (reference sequence). The CDR3 has 14 residues. The ends were cut back, 0 bases at V and 0 bases at J, with 8 bases in the middle. The full variable domain, completed using reference TRBV30 and TRBJ1-2, is SQTIHQWPATLVQPVGSPLSLECTVEGTSNPNLYWYRQAAGRGLQLLFYSVGIGQISSEVPQNLSASRPQDRQFILSSKKLLLSDSGFYLCAWSVLGSNYGYTFGSGTRLTVV.

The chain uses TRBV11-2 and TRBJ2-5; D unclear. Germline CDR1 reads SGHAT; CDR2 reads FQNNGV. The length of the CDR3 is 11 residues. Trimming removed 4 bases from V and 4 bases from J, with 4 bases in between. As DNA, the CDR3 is TGTGCCAGCAGCTATCGAGAGACCCAGTACTTC. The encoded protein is CASSYRETQYF.

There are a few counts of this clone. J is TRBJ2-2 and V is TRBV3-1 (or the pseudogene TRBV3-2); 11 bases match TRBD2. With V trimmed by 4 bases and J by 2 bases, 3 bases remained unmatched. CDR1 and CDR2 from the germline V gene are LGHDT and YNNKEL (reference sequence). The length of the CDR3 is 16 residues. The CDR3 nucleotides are TGTGCCAGCAGCCCTACTAGCGGGAGAAACACCGGGGAGCTGTTTTTT. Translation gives CASSPTSGRNTGELFF.

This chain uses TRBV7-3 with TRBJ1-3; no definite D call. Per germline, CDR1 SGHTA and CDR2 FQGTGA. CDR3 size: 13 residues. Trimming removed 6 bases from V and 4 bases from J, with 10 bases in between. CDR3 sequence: CASREQSGNTIYF. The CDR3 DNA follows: TGTGCCAGCAGGGAGCAGTCCGGAAACACCATATATTTT. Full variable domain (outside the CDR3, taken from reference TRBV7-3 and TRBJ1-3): GAGVSQTPSNKVTEKGKYVELRCDPISGHTALYWYRQSLGQGPEFLIYFQGTGAADDSGLPNDRFFAVRPEGSVSTLKIQRTERGDSAVYLCASREQSGNTIYFGEGSWLTVV.

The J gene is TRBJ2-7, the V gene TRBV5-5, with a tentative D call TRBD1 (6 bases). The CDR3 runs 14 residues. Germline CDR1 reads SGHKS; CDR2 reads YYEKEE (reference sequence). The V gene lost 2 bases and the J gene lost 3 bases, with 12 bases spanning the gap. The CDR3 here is CASSLGGSFYEQYF. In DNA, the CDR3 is TGTGCCAGCAGCTTAGGGGGAAGCTTCTACGAGCAGTACTTC.